This T cell receptor beta chain stems from a study of shared clonotypes between healthy human individuals (dated by TCRdb to about 2020). Turning to the overall study: The cohort comprised a couple of women and a few men aged 18 to 49 years. For each donor, CD4 naive and CD4 memory were each run on three plates, CD8 naive on two plates, and CD8 memory on one plate. The study deeply sequenced blood TCR repertoires of about 5 healthy adults to estimate repertoire size and the extent of clonotype sharing between individuals. Libraries were prepared and TCR repertoires were sequenced by different laboratories using diverse techniques, in order to increase sequencing depth and limit assay-specific biases. Between about 0.9 and 10 billion PBMCs per donor were obtained by leukapheresis. Points the paper makes about the study in general: Compared with non-shared clonotypes, the clonotypes found in all four sorted-subset donors had higher generation probabilities. Naive subsets generally had larger estimated clonotype richness than memory subsets did. Sampling was restricted to blood, and TCR repertoires in tissue are likely to differ from TCR repertoires in blood. When four donors were compared, the shared fraction of clonotypes was roughly 5% for naive CD4, roughly 3.3% for naive CD8, 2% to 2.5% for memory CD4, and 0.35% to 0.4% for memory CD8. Based on pairwise subsampling, the degree of clonotype sharing among donors was expected to be affected by sequencing depth. The genetic and exposure-history diversity represented was limited by the small number of donors. Even with the large sequencing depth, rarefaction of the sorted-subset datasets indicated that sequencing was incomplete.

The CDR3 contains 15 residues, cysteine and phenylalanine counted. The DNA shown is the 45-base CDR3, in frame from base 1. Unmatched junction bases come to 7, with V trimmed by 3 bases and J by 3 bases. According to the germline V gene, CDR1 reads SGHRS and CDR2 reads YFSETQ. The donors were healthy, HIV-negative adults with no recently reported acute infections or vaccinations. Every donor was a Caucasian adult residing in Nashville, Tennessee, USA. Magnetic negative selection was used to enrich CD4+ T cells, after which naive cells were positively selected on CD45RA and the negative fraction became the memory subset. Blood was collected by leukapheresis, and PBMCs were isolated by Ficoll-Histopaque density gradient centrifugation and then cryopreserved in liquid nitrogen vapor phase. Purity and quantity of every magnetically sorted T cell population were checked by analytical flow cytometry. Genomic DNA was isolated from each sorted fraction and quantified by UV absorbance on a Nanodrop 2000c.

Using the deep immunoSEQ assay, TCR CDR3 regions were amplified from genomic DNA by multiplex PCR. Genomic DNA extracted from each cell subset was distributed evenly over all wells of several immunoSEQ 96-well plates, and each plate served as one replicate. For sorted subsets, roughly 190 ng of genomic DNA, equivalent to 25,000 to 30,000 T cell genomes, went into each replicate PCR. Purified libraries were quantified with a Qubit 3.0 fluorometer, sized on a Bioanalyzer 2100, and re-quantified with the KAPA Library Quantification kit. Each immunoSEQ 96-well plate was sequenced on its own single-read 150-cycle Illumina NextSeq 550 flow cell. The original methods were these. Because only junctional sequences without quality scores were contained in the immunoSEQ output, filtering matching that applied to full-length reads could not be performed. To assign V/J genes and CDR3, sequences were annotated using PyIR, a Python wrapper for IgBLAST v1.9, with IMGT germline references. Reads were removed for weak V/J assignments (E-value above 1e-6), missing CDR3, stop codons, out-of-frame junctions, or ambiguous translated residues. A V3J clonotype was defined by an identical inferred V gene, J gene, and CDR3 amino acid sequence. Percentage overlap between repertoires was calculated by dividing the number of shared unique clonotypes by the size of the smaller repertoire. Repertoire richness was assessed with RTK rarefaction, the Chao1 estimator, and Recon v2.1 estimates of unobserved clonotypes. Generation probabilities for all TCRbeta clonotypes obtained by the gDNA method from a few donors were computed using OLGA. TCRdb re-hosts the immuneACCESS table, in-frame sequences only. Its copies lack some clones; in the studies checked, an unresolved V gene accounts for under half of them, and the cause for the rest is not known. The V and J calls and clone size were taken over from that table, and D and trimming were inferred from the DNA. In this sample the table shows about 2.4 million clones, around nine tenths of which occur a single time. The top ten clones comprise under 0.15% of the sample.

About this clone: What antigen it recognizes has not been identified. No clone much larger than this one lies a single base away; base qualities are absent.

The chain uses TRBV5-1 and TRBJ2-7, with 9 bases aligning to TRBD2. This receptor was identified in a man younger than 35 in good health. Sequencing was done on a sample of naive CD4+ T cells sorted from blood. The cell subset or site label, as the study defines it: CD45RA+ positively selected. The nucleotide sequence is given as TGCGCCAGCAGCTCGCTTAGCGGGAGCCTCTACGAGCAGTACTTC. This sequence encodes CASSSLSGSLYEQYF.